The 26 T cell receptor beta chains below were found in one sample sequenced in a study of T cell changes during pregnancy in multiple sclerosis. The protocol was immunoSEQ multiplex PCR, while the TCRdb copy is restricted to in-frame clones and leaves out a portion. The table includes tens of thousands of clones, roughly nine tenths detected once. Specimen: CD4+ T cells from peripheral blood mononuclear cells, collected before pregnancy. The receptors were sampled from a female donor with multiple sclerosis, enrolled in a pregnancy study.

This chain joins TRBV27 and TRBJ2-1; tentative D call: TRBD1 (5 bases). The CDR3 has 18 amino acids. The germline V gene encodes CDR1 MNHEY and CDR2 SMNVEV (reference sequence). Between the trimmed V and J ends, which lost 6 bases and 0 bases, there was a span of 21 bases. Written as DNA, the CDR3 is TGTGCCAGCAGCAGTGACAGTGCAAGATTGCTCTCCTACAATGAGCAGTTCTTC. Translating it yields CASSSDSARLLSYNEQFF.

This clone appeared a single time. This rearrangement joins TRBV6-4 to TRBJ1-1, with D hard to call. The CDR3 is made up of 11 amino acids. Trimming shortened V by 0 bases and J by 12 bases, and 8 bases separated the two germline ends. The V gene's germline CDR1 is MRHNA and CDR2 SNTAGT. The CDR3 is CASSDSITTFF. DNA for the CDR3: TGTGCCAGCAGTGACTCCATCACAACTTTCTTT.

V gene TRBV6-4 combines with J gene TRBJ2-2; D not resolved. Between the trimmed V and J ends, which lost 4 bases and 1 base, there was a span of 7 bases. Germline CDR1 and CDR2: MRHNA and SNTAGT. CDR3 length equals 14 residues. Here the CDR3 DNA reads TGTGCCAGCAGTGGGGCTTTGAACACCGGGGAGCTGTTTTTT. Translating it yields CASSGALNTGELFF.

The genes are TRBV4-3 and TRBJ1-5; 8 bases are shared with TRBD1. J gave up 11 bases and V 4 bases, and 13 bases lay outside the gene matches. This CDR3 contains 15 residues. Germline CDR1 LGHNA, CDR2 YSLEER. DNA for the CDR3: TGCGCCAGCAGCCGCGGACAGGGCTCCCCCTCGGCCCAGCATTTT. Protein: CASSRGQGSPSAQHF.

The DNA for the CDR3 is TGTGCCAGCAGCGGGCCAGATACGCAGTATTTT. It yields the protein CASSGPDTQYF. The gene calls are TRBV7-9 and TRBJ2-3; D remains unclear. The germline V gene encodes CDR1 SEHNR and CDR2 FQNEAQ (reference sequence). The CDR3 has 11 residues. V lost 5 bases and J 4 bases, leaving 4 bases between the germline ends. The full variable domain, in which reference TRBV7-9 and TRBJ2-3 provide the parts outside the CDR3, is DTGVSQNPRHKITKRGQNVTFRCDPISEHNRLYWYRQTLGQGPEFLTYFQNEAQLEKSRLLSDRFSAERPKGSFSTLEIQRTEQGDSAMYLCASSGPDTQYFGPGTRLTVL.

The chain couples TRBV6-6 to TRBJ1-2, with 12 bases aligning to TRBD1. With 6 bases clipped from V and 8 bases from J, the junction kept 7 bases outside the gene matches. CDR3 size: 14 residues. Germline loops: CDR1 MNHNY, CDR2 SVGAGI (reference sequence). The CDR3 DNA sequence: TGTGCCAGCAGCCCGGGACAGGGGGCGCGGGGCTACACCTTC. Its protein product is CASSPGQGARGYTF.

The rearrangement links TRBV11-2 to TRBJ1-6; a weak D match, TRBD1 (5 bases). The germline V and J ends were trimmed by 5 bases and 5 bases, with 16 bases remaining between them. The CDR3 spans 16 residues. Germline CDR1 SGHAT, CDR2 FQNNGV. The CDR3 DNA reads TGTGCCAGCAGCCCCAACGGGGGGTGGGATAATTCACCCCTCCACTTT. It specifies CASSPNGGWDNSPLHF. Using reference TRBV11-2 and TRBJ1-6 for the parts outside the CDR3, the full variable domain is EAGVAQSPRYKIIEKRQSVAFWCNPISGHATLYWYQQILGQGPKLLIQFQNNGVVDDSQLPKDRFSAERLKGVDSTLKIQPAKLEDSAVYLCASSPNGGWDNSPLHFGNGTRLTVT.

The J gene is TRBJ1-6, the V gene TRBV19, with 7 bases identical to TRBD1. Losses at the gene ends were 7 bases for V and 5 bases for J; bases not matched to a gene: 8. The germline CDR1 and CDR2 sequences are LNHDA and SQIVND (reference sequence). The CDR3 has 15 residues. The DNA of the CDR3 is TGTGCCAGTAAAGACAGGGAGAATCATAATTCACCCCTCCACTTT. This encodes CASKDRENHNSPLHF.

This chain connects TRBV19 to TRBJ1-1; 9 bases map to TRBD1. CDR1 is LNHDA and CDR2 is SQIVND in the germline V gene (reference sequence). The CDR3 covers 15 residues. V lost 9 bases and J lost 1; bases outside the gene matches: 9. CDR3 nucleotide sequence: TGTGCCAGCCGGGACAGGGAGGTAGGGAACACTGAAGCTTTCTTT. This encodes CASRDREVGNTEAFF.

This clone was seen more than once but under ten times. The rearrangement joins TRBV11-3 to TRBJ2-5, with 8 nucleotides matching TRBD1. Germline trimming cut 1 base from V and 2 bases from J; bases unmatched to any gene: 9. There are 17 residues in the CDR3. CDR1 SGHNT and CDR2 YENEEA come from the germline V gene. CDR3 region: CASSLGLTDRGQETQYF. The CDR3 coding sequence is TGTGCCAGCAGCTTAGGGCTAACCGACAGGGGACAAGAGACCCAGTACTTC.

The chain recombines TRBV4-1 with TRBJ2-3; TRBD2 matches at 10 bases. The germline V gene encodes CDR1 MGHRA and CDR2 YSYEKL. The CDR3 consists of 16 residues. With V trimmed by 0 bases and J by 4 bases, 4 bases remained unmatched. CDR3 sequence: CASSQEERGGADTQYF. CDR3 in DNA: TGCGCCAGCAGCCAAGAAGAGCGGGGGGGCGCAGATACGCAGTATTTT.

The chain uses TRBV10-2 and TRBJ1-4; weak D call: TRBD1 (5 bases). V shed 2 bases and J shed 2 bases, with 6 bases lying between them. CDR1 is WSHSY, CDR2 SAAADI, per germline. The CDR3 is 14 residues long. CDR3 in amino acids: CASSEGGTNEKLFF. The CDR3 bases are TGCGCCAGCAGTGAGGGGGGGACTAATGAAAAACTGTTTTTT.

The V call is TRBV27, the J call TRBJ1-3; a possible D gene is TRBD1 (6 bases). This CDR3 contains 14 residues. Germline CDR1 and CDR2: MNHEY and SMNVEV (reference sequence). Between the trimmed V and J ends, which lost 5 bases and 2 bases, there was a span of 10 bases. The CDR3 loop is CASSIRGPGNTIYF. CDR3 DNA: TGTGCCAGCAGTATCAGGGGCCCTGGAAACACCATATATTTT.

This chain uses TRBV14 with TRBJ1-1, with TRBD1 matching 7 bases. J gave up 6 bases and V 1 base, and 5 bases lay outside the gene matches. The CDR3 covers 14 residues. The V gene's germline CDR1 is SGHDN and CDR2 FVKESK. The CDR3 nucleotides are TGTGCCAGCAGCCAAGCGACAGGGCGTTCTGAAGCTTTCTTT. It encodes CASSQATGRSEAFF.

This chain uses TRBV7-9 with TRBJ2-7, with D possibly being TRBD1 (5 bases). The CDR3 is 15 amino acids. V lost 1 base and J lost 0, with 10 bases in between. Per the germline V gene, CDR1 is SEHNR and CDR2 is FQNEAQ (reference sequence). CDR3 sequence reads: CASSLEGLTSYEQYF. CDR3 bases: TGTGCCAGCAGCTTAGAGGGGCTAACCTCCTACGAGCAGTACTTC.

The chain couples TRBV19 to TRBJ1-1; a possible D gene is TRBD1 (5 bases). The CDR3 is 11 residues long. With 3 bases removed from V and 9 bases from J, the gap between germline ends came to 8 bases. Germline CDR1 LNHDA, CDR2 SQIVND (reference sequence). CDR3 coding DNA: TGTGCCAGTAGTATGGGGCTTAAAGCTTTCTTT. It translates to CASSMGLKAFF.

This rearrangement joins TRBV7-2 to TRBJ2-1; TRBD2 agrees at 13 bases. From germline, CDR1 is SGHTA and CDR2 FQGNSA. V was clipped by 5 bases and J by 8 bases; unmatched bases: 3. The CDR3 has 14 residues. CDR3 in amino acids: CASSRLAGGYEQFF. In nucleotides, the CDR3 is TGTGCCAGCAGCCGACTAGCGGGGGGCTATGAGCAGTTCTTC.

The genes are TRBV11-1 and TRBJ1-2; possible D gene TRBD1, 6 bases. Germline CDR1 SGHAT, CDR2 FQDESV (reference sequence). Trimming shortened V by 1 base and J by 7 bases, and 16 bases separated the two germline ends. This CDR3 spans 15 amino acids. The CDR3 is CASSLVGPGASGYTF. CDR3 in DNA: TGTGCCAGCAGCTTAGTTGGTCCAGGGGCAAGTGGCTACACCTTC.

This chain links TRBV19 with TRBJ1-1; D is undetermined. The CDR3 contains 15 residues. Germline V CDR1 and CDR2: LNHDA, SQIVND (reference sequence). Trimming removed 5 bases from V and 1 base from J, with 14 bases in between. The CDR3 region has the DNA TGTGCCAGTAGTGACGTTGGAGTTCGGAACACTGAAGCTTTCTTT. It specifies CASSDVGVRNTEAFF. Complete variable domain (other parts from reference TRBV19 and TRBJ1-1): DGGITQSPKYLFRKEGQNVTLSCEQNLNHDAMYWYRQDPGQGLRLIYYSQIVNDFQKGDIAEGYSVSREKKESFPLTVTSAQKNPTAFYLCASSDVGVRNTEAFFGQGTRLTVV.

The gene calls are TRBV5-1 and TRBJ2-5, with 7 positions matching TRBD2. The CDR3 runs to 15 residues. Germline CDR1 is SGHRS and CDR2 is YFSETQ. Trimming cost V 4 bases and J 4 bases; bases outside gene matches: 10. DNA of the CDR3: TGCGCCAGCAGCACGGGATCAACGGGAGGAGAGACCCAGTACTTC. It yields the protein CASSTGSTGGETQYF. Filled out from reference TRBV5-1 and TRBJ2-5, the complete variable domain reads KAGVTQTPRYLIKTRGQQVTLSCSPISGHRSVSWYQQTPGQGLQFLFEYFSETQRNKGNFPGRFSGRQFSNSRSEMNVSTLELGDSALYLCASSTGSTGGETQYFGPGTRLLVL.

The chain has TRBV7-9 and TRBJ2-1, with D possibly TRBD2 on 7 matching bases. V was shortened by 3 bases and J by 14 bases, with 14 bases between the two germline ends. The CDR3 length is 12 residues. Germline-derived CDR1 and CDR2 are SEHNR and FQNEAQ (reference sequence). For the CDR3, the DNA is TGTGCCAGCAGCTTGGGGGGGACATCTAAGTTCTTC. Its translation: CASSLGGTSKFF.

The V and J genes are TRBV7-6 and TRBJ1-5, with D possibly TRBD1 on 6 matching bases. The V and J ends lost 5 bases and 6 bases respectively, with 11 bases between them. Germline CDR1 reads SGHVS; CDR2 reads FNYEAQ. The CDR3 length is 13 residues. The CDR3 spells CASSPGGGQPQHF. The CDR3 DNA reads TGTGCCAGCAGCCCGGGGGGCGGTCAGCCCCAGCATTTT.

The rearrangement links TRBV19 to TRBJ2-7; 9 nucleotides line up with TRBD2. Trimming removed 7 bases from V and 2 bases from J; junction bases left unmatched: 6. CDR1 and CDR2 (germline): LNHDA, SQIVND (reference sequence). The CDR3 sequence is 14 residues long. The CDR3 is CASKAVAGAYEQYF. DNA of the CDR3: TGTGCCAGTAAGGCAGTAGCGGGGGCCTACGAGCAGTACTTC.

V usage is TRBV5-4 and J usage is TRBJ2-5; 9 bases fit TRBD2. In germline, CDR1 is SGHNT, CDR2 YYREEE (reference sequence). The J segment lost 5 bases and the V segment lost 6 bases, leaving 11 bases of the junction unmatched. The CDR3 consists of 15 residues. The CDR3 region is CASTLGGGAGETQYF. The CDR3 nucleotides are TGTGCCAGCACGTTGGGCGGGGGGGCCGGGGAGACCCAGTACTTC.

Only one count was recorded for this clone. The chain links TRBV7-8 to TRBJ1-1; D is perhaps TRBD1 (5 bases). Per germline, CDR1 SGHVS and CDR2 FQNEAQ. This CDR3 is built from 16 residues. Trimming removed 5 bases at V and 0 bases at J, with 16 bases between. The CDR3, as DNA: TGTGCCAGCAGCCCATTAGTCCAGGGATTGAACACTGAAGCTTTCTTT. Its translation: CASSPLVQGLNTEAFF.

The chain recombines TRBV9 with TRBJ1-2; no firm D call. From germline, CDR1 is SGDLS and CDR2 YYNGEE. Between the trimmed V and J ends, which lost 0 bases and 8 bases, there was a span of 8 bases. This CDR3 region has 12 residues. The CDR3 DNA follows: TGTGCCAGCAGCGTAGACTTTCTCGGCTACACCTTC. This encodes CASSVDFLGYTF.